The 29 T cell receptor beta chains reported below all come from one sample, sequenced in a study of T cells in Graves' hyperthyroidism and ophthalmopathy. Template material for amplifying TCR beta CDR3 regions consisted of RNA transcripts. When the TCR CDR3 underwent first-round RT-PCR, the HTBI primer set was used. TCRdb reprocessed the multiplex PCR reads via MiXCR and lists one record per CDR3 protein. The sample contains around 300,000 distinct CDR3 sequences, roughly 14% of which appear only once. Sample: blood. The receptors come from a woman aged 25 to 45 with Graves' hyperthyroidism.

Many counts were recorded for this clonotype. The gene calls are TRBV5-6 and TRBJ2-3; D remains ambiguous. The CDR3 covers 12 residues. The V and J ends lost 0 bases and 6 bases respectively, with 5 bases between them. Per germline, CDR1 SGHDT and CDR2 YYEEEE. DNA of the CDR3: TGTGCCAGCAGCTTGGGGTACGATACGCAGTATTTT. As protein: CASSLGYDTQYF.

This sequence joins TRBV4-1 and TRBJ2-1; D call uncertain. V shed 1 base and J shed 7 bases, with 14 bases lying between them. The CDR3 is made up of 15 amino acids. CDR1 and CDR2 from the germline V gene are MGHRA and YSYEKL. The CDR3 DNA is TGCGCCAGCAGCCAAGGAATCCGTGTGGGTAATGAGCAGTTCTTC. Translation gives CASSQGIRVGNEQFF.

This chain connects TRBV5-6 to TRBJ1-2; 7 bases fit TRBD1. This CDR3 contains 14 residues. Germline V gene data show CDR1 as SGHDT and CDR2 as YYEEEE. Germline trimming cut 4 bases from V and 4 bases from J; bases unmatched to any gene: 7. The CDR3 sequence is CASSERGPPYGYTF. CDR3 sequence (DNA): TGTGCCAGCAGCGAAAGGGGGCCCCCCTATGGCTACACCTTC. Combining the CDR3 with reference TRBV5-6 and TRBJ1-2 gives the whole variable domain DAGVTQSPTHLIKTRGQQVTLRCSPKSGHDTVSWYQQALGQGPQFIFQYYEEEERQRGNFPDRFSGHQFPNYSSELNVNALLLGDSALYLCASSERGPPYGYTFGSGTRLTVV.

About this clonotype itself: This sequence may be a read error, since a much larger clone differs from it by one base. The chain couples TRBV29-1 to TRBJ2-7, with D possibly being TRBD2 (6 bases). Deletions cut 7 bases from V and 3 bases from J, with 16 bases between. This CDR3 has 13 amino acids. Germline values: CDR1 SQVTM, CDR2 ANQGSEA. CDR3 in DNA: TGCAGCGCCCGCGGGGAGACGGGCTACGAGCAGTACTTC. Its protein product is CSARGETGYEQYF.

This clonotype was recorded at least ten times. V usage is TRBV20-1 and J usage is TRBJ1-1; D ambiguous. Trimming stripped 0 bases from V and 6 bases from J, with 11 bases between. In germline, CDR1 is DFQATT, CDR2 SNEGSKA (reference sequence). This CDR3 spans 13 amino acids. CDR3 DNA sequence: TGCAGTGCTAGAGATACCCGGGCCGCTGAAGCTTTCTTT. This gives the protein CSARDTRAAEAFF.

The V call is TRBV29-1, the J call TRBJ2-5; 7 nucleotides match TRBD2. This CDR3 comprises 13 residues. With 5 bases clipped from V and 5 bases from J, the junction kept 8 bases outside the gene matches. Germline V CDR1 and CDR2: SQVTM, ANQGSEA. The chain's CDR3 is CSVPLWGGETQYF. As DNA, the CDR3 is TGCAGCGTTCCACTCTGGGGGGGGGAGACCCAGTACTTC.

The rearrangement uses TRBV7-2 and TRBJ2-3; D may correspond to TRBD1 or TRBD2 (6 bases each). Trimming stripped 5 bases from V and 1 base from J, with 13 bases between. The CDR3 loop spans 15 amino acids. CDR1 is SGHTA, CDR2 FQGNSA, per germline. In nucleotides, the CDR3 is TGTGCCAGCAGCGTAGGGGGGTGGGGCACAGATACGCAGTATTTT. Its protein product is CASSVGGWGTDTQYF.

This clonotype was seen repeatedly, ten times or more. The rearrangement joins TRBV7-2 to TRBJ2-2, with unresolved D. Looked up from germline, CDR1 is SGHTA and CDR2 is FQGNSA. The CDR3 has 13 residues. V was clipped by 1 base and J by 9 bases, with 9 bases between them. The CDR3 nucleotides read TGTGCCAGCAGCTTAGATCGAAACAGGGAGCTGTTTTTT. Amino acids: CASSLDRNRELFF.

The rearrangement links TRBV27 to TRBJ1-4, with D possibly matching TRBD1 (6 bases). Trimming cost V 5 bases and J 7 bases, with 17 bases left between them. The CDR3 totals 15 residues. Germline assignment: CDR1 MNHEY and CDR2 SMNVEV (reference sequence). CDR3 residues: CASSGTGIFGEKLFF. The CDR3 DNA sequence: TGTGCCAGCAGTGGAACAGGGATTTTTGGTGAAAAACTGTTTTTT.

The sample holds many counts of this clonotype. V gene TRBV7-9 combines with J gene TRBJ1-2; the D is unclear. The CDR3 length is 12 residues. Germline CDR1 and CDR2: SEHNR and FQNEAQ (reference sequence). Trimming took off 5 bases at V and 5 bases at J, with 9 bases between the two ends. DNA of the CDR3: TGTGCCAGCAGCGAGGTGGAATATGGCTACACCTTC. This gives the protein CASSEVEYGYTF.

Of note for this clonotype: A read error may be the cause here, since a much bigger clone is one base away. V and J are TRBV20-1 and TRBJ2-7; possible D gene TRBD1, 5 bases. The DNA matches TRBJ2-1 better at its end, which makes the J call doubtful. CDR1 is DFQATT and CDR2 is SNEGSKA in the germline V gene (reference sequence). The CDR3 consists of 13 residues. This CDR3 is CSARVQGSYEQFF. The CDR3 nucleotides read TGCAGTGCTAGGGTGCAGGGCTCCTACGAGCAGTTCTTC.

The chain recombines TRBV4-3 with TRBJ1-3; D not certain. The CDR3 is 17 amino acids. The ends were cut back, 0 bases at V and 0 bases at J, with 12 bases in the middle. Germline V CDR1 and CDR2: LGHNA, YSLEER. CDR3 nucleotides: TGCGCCAGCAGCCAAGATCTCACAGCCGACTCTGGAAACACCATATATTTT. It is translated as CASSQDLTADSGNTIYF.

About this clonotype itself: At one end, the junction sequence differs from germline, possibly due to a read error. The V and J genes are TRBV5-1 and TRBJ2-3; 9 bases map to TRBD1. Germline V gene sequence: CDR1 SGHRS, CDR2 YFSETQ. This CDR3 region has 14 residues. DNA for the CDR3: TGTGCCAGCAGCTCGGGACAGGGAAAAGATACGCAGTATTTT. Its translation: CASSSGQGKDTQYF.

CDR3: CASSRKRAGSAGGNEQFF. CDR3 nucleotides: TGTGCCAGCAGTCGCAAAAGAGCGGGATCGGCCGGCGGGAATGAGCAGTTCTTC. The rearrangement links TRBV6-2 or TRBV6-3 to TRBJ2-1; 7 bases agree with TRBD2. Trimming took 5 bases from V and 7 from J; bases not matched to a gene: 20. CDR3 length equals 18 residues. CDR1 and CDR2 from the germline V gene are MNHEY and SVGEGT.

There are many counts of this clonotype. The rearrangement links TRBV2 to TRBJ2-3; no clear D gene. V lost 3 bases and J 7 bases, leaving 11 bases between the germline ends. The V gene's germline CDR1 is SNHLY and CDR2 FYNNEI. The CDR3 is 13 residues long. The CDR3 loop is CASSDRAYHTQYF. The CDR3 DNA is TGTGCCAGCAGTGACCGCGCCTACCATACGCAGTATTTT.

V gene TRBV19 combines with J gene TRBJ2-1, with TRBD2 matching 8 bases. Trimming at V came to 5 bases and at J to 3 bases, leaving 6 bases not matched to a gene. The CDR3 has 15 residues. Germline V lookup: CDR1 LNHDA, CDR2 SQIVND (reference sequence). The CDR3, as DNA: TGTGCCAGTAGTTTGGAACTAGCGGTCTACAATGAGCAGTTCTTC. Protein product: CASSLELAVYNEQFF.

The rearrangement uses TRBV30 and TRBJ1-5, with D perhaps TRBD1 (5 bases). The length of the CDR3 is 13 residues. The V gene lost 3 bases and the J gene lost 3 bases, with 9 bases spanning the gap. Looked up from germline, CDR1 is GTSNPN and CDR2 is SVGIG (reference sequence). The CDR3 region is CAWSSGTNQPQHF. In nucleotides, the CDR3 is TGTGCCTGGAGCTCAGGGACCAATCAGCCCCAGCATTTT.

This clonotype occurred many times. The chain employs TRBV28 and TRBJ2-3, with D perhaps TRBD2 (5 bases). This CDR3 contains 15 residues. The V end lost 6 bases, the J end lost 0 bases, and 13 bases lay between the germline ends. The germline CDR1 and CDR2 sequences are MDHEN and SYDVKM. In nucleotides, the CDR3 is TGTGCCAGCAGAGACCGACGGACTAGCACAGATACGCAGTATTTT. Translated: CASRDRRTSTDTQYF.

Concerning this clonotype: It may be a read error: a sequence one base away is much more abundant. The genes are TRBV5-1 and TRBJ2-3, with D possibly TRBD2 on 6 matching bases. Germline V lookup: CDR1 SGHRS, CDR2 YFSETQ. The ends were cut back, 4 bases at V and 2 bases at J, with 11 bases in the middle. The CDR3 runs to 14 residues. This CDR3 reads CASSSGLPTDTQYF. The CDR3 DNA sequence: TGCGCCAGCAGCAGCGGGTTGCCCACAGATACGCAGTATTTT.

The rearrangement uses TRBV6-5 and TRBJ2-7, with 9 positions matching TRBD1. The CDR3 consists of 15 residues. Per the germline V gene, CDR1 is MNHEY and CDR2 is SVGAGI. V dropped 0 bases and J dropped 3; count of bases not matched to a gene: 3. The CDR3: CASSYSGQGSYEQYF. The CDR3 nucleotides are TGTGCCAGCAGTTACTCAGGACAGGGGAGCTACGAGCAGTACTTC.

This clonotype was recorded at least ten times. This sequence joins TRBV2 and TRBJ1-3; D is uncertain. CDR3 length equals 17 residues. Trimming took 2 bases from V and 8 from J, leaving 22 bases between them. The germline V gene encodes CDR1 SNHLY and CDR2 FYNNEI. The CDR3 DNA is TGTGCCAGCAGTGAATCTTTCGGGGTCTCTCTCCCGGACACCATATATTTT. Translated, it gives CASSESFGVSLPDTIYF.

This clonotype was counted at least ten times. The chain employs TRBV3-1 and TRBJ2-1, with D perhaps matching TRBD2 (6 bases). The CDR3 is 15 residues long. Trimming removed 1 base from V and 9 bases from J, with 16 bases in between. CDR1 is LGHDT and CDR2 is YNNKEL in the germline V gene (reference sequence). The CDR3 sequence: CASSQVSGPSGEQFF. The CDR3 coding sequence is TGTGCCAGCAGCCAAGTTAGCGGACCCAGTGGTGAGCAGTTCTTC.

The sample holds many counts of this clonotype. CDR3 DNA sequence: TGTGCCAGCAGTTGGCGTAGAGACACTGAAGCTTTCTTT. Its translation is CASSWRRDTEAFF. The J gene is TRBJ1-1, the V gene TRBV6-1; D not certain. The germline V gene has CDR1 MNHNS and CDR2 SASEGT. The V end lost 5 bases, the J end lost 3 bases, and 10 bases lay between the germline ends. CDR3 length equals 13 residues.

The J gene is TRBJ2-7, the V gene TRBV28; D is unresolved. The CDR3 runs 15 residues. Germline V lookup: CDR1 MDHEN, CDR2 SYDVKM. V was shortened by 7 bases and J by 1 base, with 17 bases between the two germline ends. The CDR3: CASIEIRGGSYEQYF. CDR3 bases: TGTGCCAGCATAGAAATCCGTGGTGGGTCCTACGAGCAGTACTTC.

The V and J genes are TRBV28 and TRBJ1-5; 9 bases fit TRBD1. CDR3 length: 15 residues. The trim removed 4 bases at V and 6 bases at J, leaving 7 bases unmatched. The germline CDR1 and CDR2 sequences are MDHEN and SYDVKM. CDR3 DNA: TGTGCCAGCAGTTCCGGGACAGGGCTCGGTCAGCCCCAGCATTTT. Translated: CASSSGTGLGQPQHF.

V gene TRBV14 combines with J gene TRBJ2-7, with TRBD2 matching over 9 bases. This CDR3 region has 14 residues. Trimming removed 0 bases from V and 6 bases from J; junction bases left unmatched: 3. The germline V gene has CDR1 SGHDN and CDR2 FVKESK. CDR3 region: CASSQEGLAGEQYF. The CDR3, as DNA: TGTGCCAGCAGCCAAGAGGGACTAGCTGGCGAGCAGTACTTC.

This clonotype showed up many times. The chain carries TRBV20-1 and TRBJ2-3, with 14 bases lining up with TRBD2. The CDR3 sequence is 17 residues long. Germline values: CDR1 DFQATT, CDR2 SNEGSKA (reference sequence). With 6 bases clipped from V and 1 base from J, the junction kept 9 bases outside the gene matches. The CDR3 bases are TGCAGTGCCCACCCTGGACTAGCGGGAGGTGGCACAGATACGCAGTATTTT. Its protein is CSAHPGLAGGGTDTQYF.

This clonotype has just a few counts. V is TRBV6-1 and J is TRBJ2-4; 8 positions agree with TRBD1. J was trimmed by 0 bases and V by 5 bases; bases with no gene match: 6. There are 16 residues in the CDR3. Germline CDR1 and CDR2: MNHNS and SASEGT. CDR3 protein: CASSPTGVPAKNIQYF. The DNA for the CDR3 is TGTGCCAGCAGTCCGACAGGGGTTCCAGCCAAAAACATTCAGTACTTC.

A remark on this clonotype: The junction departs from germline at one end; a sequencing error may be responsible. The genes are TRBV5-6 and TRBJ2-5, with unresolved D. The CDR3 covers 10 residues. Germline lookup yields CDR1 SGHDT and CDR2 YYEEEE. The CDR3 protein is CASASPLIDF. The CDR3 nucleotides are TGTGCCAGCGCATCTCCGCTCATTGACTTC.